These T cell receptor beta chains were read from a single sample in a study of T cell responses to AZD1222 COVID-19 vaccine. The data were produced by immunoSEQ multiplex PCR, yet TCRdb's version contains in-frame clones alone and is incomplete. Of 95,000 to 110,000 clones detected, roughly 90% appear once; the ten largest clones hold roughly 6.5%. Sequencing was performed on peripheral blood, taken on day 0 of AZD1222 vaccination. All receptors come from an adult in good health. CDR3s include the opening cysteine and the closing phenylalanine or tryptophan. Each record gives: D gene, J gene, clone size, V gene, CDR3 protein, CDR3 DNA. D genes are given only for firm matches. Size is stated for part of the rows, as once, few or many counts, or as a class when the clone is expanded.

TRBD1 | TRBJ1-6 | NA | TRBV7-3 | CASSAGQGYNSPLHF | TGTGCCAGCAGCGCCGGACAGGGATATAATTCACCCCTCCACTTT
TRBD1 | TRBJ2-1 | NA | TRBV10-2 | CASRFRQGVDEQFF | TGCGCCAGCAGATTTCGACAGGGAGTAGATGAGCAGTTCTTC
NA | TRBJ2-3 | once | TRBV5-1 | CASSLAGITDTQYF | TGCGCCAGCAGCTTGGCCGGGATCACAGATACGCAGTATTTT
NA | TRBJ1-2 | few | TRBV9 | CALLSRAGPVGYTF | TGTGCCTTACTCAGCAGGGCAGGTCCCGTGGGCTACACCTTC
TRBD1 | TRBJ1-1 | once | TRBV27 | CASSFRPGTAHPTEAFF | TGTGCCAGCAGTTTTCGACCCGGGACAGCTCACCCCACTGAAGCTTTCTTT
NA | TRBJ2-2 | NA | TRBV5-1 | CASSARPDRTKTGELFF | TGCGCCAGCAGCGCCCGGCCAGACAGGACTAAGACCGGGGAGCTGTTTTTT
TRBD1 | TRBJ1-1 | NA | TRBV4-1 | CASSQPTGGTEAFF | TGCGCCAGCAGCCAACCGACAGGGGGCACTGAAGCTTTCTTT
NA | TRBJ1-3 | once | TRBV18 | CASSPQSGGLLGNTIYF | TGTGCCAGCTCACCACAATCGGGGGGGCTACTCGGAAACACCATATATTTT
NA | TRBJ2-2 | NA | TRBV4-3 | CASSRRDASNTGELFF | TGCGCCAGCAGCCGACGGGACGCATCGAACACCGGGGAGCTGTTTTTT
NA | TRBJ2-2 | few | TRBV13 | CASSLDWDGRLPRTGTGELFF | TGTGCCAGCAGCTTAGATTGGGACGGACGACTCCCCCGAACGGGTACCGGGGAGCTGTTTTTT
NA | TRBJ2-7 | NA | TRBV12-3/TRBV12-4 | CASSSAQPYEQYF | TGTGCCAGCAGTTCCGCACAGCCCTACGAGCAGTACTTC
NA | TRBJ1-4 | NA | TRBV11-2 | CASSLTSAEKLFF | TGTGCCAGCAGCTTAACCTCTGCTGAAAAACTGTTTTTT
TRBD1 | TRBJ1-1 | NA | TRBV28 | CASSPRQGRSEAFF | TGTGCCAGCAGTCCACGACAGGGTCGGAGTGAAGCTTTCTTT
NA | TRBJ2-2 | NA | TRBV7-6 | CASSKQTSRGGELFF | TGTGCCAGCAGCAAACAGACTAGTCGGGGCGGGGAGCTGTTTTTT
NA | TRBJ1-5 | NA | TRBV19 | CASSIVGNQPQHF | TGTGCCAGTAGTATTGTTGGGAATCAGCCCCAGCATTTT
TRBD2 | TRBJ2-1 | NA | TRBV5-1 | CASSLEGTSDNEQFF | TGCGCCAGCAGCTTGGAGGGGACTAGCGACAATGAGCAGTTCTTC
TRBD2 | TRBJ2-2 | once | TRBV30 | CAWETGTSAGDRAGELFF | TGTGCCTGGGAAACCGGGACTAGCGCCGGAGATAGGGCCGGGGAGCTGTTTTTT
NA | TRBJ2-7 | NA | TRBV6-5 | CASRGGTPGSYEQYF | TGTGCCAGCAGAGGCGGGACACCAGGGTCCTACGAGCAGTACTTC
TRBD2 | TRBJ2-7 | NA | TRBV30 | CAWSRVAGYTYEQYF | TGTGCCTGGAGTAGGGTAGCGGGGTATACCTACGAGCAGTACTTC
TRBD2 | TRBJ2-7 | NA | TRBV6-5 | CASSSSGRATYEQYF | TGTGCCAGCAGTTCTAGCGGGAGGGCTACCTACGAGCAGTACTTC
NA | TRBJ1-6 | NA | TRBV11-2 | CASSLVRPGGNSPLHF | TGTGCCAGCAGCTTAGTGCGGCCGGGGGGTAATTCACCCCTCCACTTT
NA | TRBJ2-7 | NA | TRBV4-3 | CASSQRIAYEQYF | TGCGCCAGCAGCCAAAGGATAGCGTACGAGCAGTACTTC
TRBD1 | TRBJ2-1 | few | TRBV24-1 | CATTTGLRNEQFF | TGTGCCACCACGACAGGGTTGAGGAATGAGCAGTTCTTC
NA | TRBJ2-5 | NA | TRBV7-9 | CASSPRLGVQETQYF | TGTGCCAGCAGCCCCCGCTTGGGAGTCCAAGAGACCCAGTACTTC
NA | TRBJ1-5 | NA | TRBV5-5 | CASSLGETFNQPQHF | TGTGCCAGCAGCTTGGGGGAAACCTTCAATCAGCCCCAGCATTTT
TRBD2 | TRBJ2-3 | few | TRBV7-2 | CASSLWGGSTDTQYF | TGTGCCAGCAGCCTTTGGGGAGGGAGCACAGATACGCAGTATTTT
NA | TRBJ2-4 | once | TRBV18 | CASSPPGYVKNIQYF | TGTGCCAGCTCACCGCCAGGGTATGTCAAAAACATTCAGTACTTC
NA | TRBJ1-5 | once | TRBV12-3/TRBV12-4 | CASSMHSNQPQHF | TGTGCCAGCAGTATGCACAGCAATCAGCCCCAGCATTTT
TRBD2 | TRBJ2-5 | NA | TRBV4-1 | CASSQETRTSGRETQYF | TGCGCCAGCAGCCAAGAAACCAGGACTAGCGGGCGGGAGACCCAGTACTTC
NA | TRBJ1-2 | NA | TRBV6-4 | CASSAGTNYGYTF | TGTGCCAGCAGTGCAGGAACTAACTATGGCTACACCTTC
TRBD1 | TRBJ1-5 | once | TRBV4-2 | CASSQEWTGGSSGNQPQHF | TGTGCCAGCAGCCAAGAATGGACAGGGGGGTCGTCGGGCAATCAGCCCCAGCATTTT
NA | TRBJ1-2 | NA | TRBV5-1 | CASSFVSGQTGYGYTF | TGCGCCAGCAGCTTTGTCTCAGGGCAAACCGGCTATGGCTACACCTTC
NA | TRBJ1-4 | NA | TRBV30 | CAWSTTATNEKLFF | TGTGCCTGGAGTACGACAGCAACTAATGAAAAACTGTTTTTT
NA | TRBJ1-2 | NA | TRBV6-2/TRBV6-3 | CASSPGQSFGGYTF | TGTGCCAGCAGCCCGGGACAAAGTTTCGGTGGCTACACCTTC
NA | TRBJ1-2 | NA | TRBV28 | CASSLLTDSYGYTF | TGTGCCAGCAGTTTACTGACCGACTCCTATGGCTACACCTTC
NA | TRBJ1-4 | NA | TRBV11-3 | CASSLGQGRANEKLFF | TGTGCCAGCAGCTTAGGCCAGGGGAGGGCTAATGAAAAACTGTTTTTT
TRBD2 | TRBJ2-5 | few | TRBV11-3 | CASSLGGLAGVLETQYF | TGTGCCAGCAGCTTAGGTGGACTAGCGGGAGTGTTGGAGACCCAGTACTTC
NA | TRBJ2-3 | NA | TRBV19 | CASSMSTGGTDTQYF | TGTGCCAGTAGTATGTCGACAGGTGGCACAGATACGCAGTATTTT
TRBD2 | TRBJ2-7 | NA | TRBV7-2 | CASSLARTSGSPYEQYF | TGTGCCAGCAGCTTAGCGCGGACTAGCGGATCTCCCTACGAGCAGTACTTC
NA | TRBJ1-3 | NA | TRBV28 | CASSTGLGNTIYF | TGTGCCAGTTCAACAGGGCTAGGAAACACCATATATTTT
NA | TRBJ2-5 | NA | TRBV5-1 | CASSNGGQQETQYF | TGCGCCAGCAGCAACGGTGGGCAGCAAGAGACCCAGTACTTC
NA | TRBJ2-7 | NA | TRBV11-1 | CASSSRGGPGDEQYF | TGTGCCAGCAGCTCCCGAGGGGGGCCGGGAGACGAGCAGTACTTC
TRBD1 | TRBJ2-1 | NA | TRBV19 | CASKGDRGVTSYNEQFF | TGTGCCAGTAAGGGGGACAGGGGAGTCACGTCCTACAATGAGCAGTTCTTC
TRBD1 | TRBJ2-2 | NA | TRBV5-4 | CASSQNRGLVTGELFF | TGTGCCAGCAGCCAAAACAGGGGGCTGGTCACCGGGGAGCTGTTTTTT
NA | TRBJ2-1 | NA | TRBV20-1 | CSETLENEQFF | TGCAGTGAAACACTAGAGAATGAGCAGTTCTTC
NA | TRBJ2-4 | NA | TRBV27 | CASSLSGRINIQYF | TGTGCCAGCAGTTTATCTGGCAGAATAAACATTCAGTACTTC
NA | TRBJ1-1 | NA | TRBV12-3/TRBV12-4 | CASSWEGEAFF | TGTGCCAGCAGTTGGGAGGGTGAAGCTTTCTTT